These 21 T cell receptor beta chains came from one sample sequenced in a study of blood T cell repertoires in COVID-19. Some clones are missing from TCRdb's copy, which holds only in-frame ones; the method was immunoSEQ multiplex PCR. The table shows about 280,000 clones, with 87% occurring only once. Sequencing was performed on peripheral blood. Every receptor here comes from a woman between 50 and 59 years old who had recovered from COVID-19.

The V and J genes are TRBV5-1 and TRBJ2-3; D perhaps matches TRBD1 (6 bases). Trimming pared 4 bases from V and 2 bases from J, leaving 14 bases between. There are 15 residues in the CDR3. CDR1 is SGHRS, CDR2 YFSETQ, per germline. CDR3 in amino acids: CASSRTGRITDTQYF. The CDR3 coding sequence is TGCGCCAGCAGCCGTACAGGGAGAATCACAGATACGCAGTATTTT.

The chain joins TRBV5-1 to TRBJ2-7; 8 bases are shared with TRBD2. CDR1 and CDR2 from the germline V gene are SGHRS and YFSETQ. This CDR3 region has 15 residues. V shed 1 base and J 3 bases; nucleotides not matched to a gene: 6. The CDR3 loop is CASSLTSGLVYEQYF. The CDR3 nucleotides are TGCGCCAGCAGCTTGACTAGCGGTCTTGTCTACGAGCAGTACTTC.

The gene calls are TRBV30 and TRBJ1-6; TRBD1 aligns across 7 bases. V dropped 2 bases and J dropped 2; count of bases not matched to a gene: 6. CDR1 and CDR2 (germline): GTSNPN, SVGIG (reference sequence). The CDR3 is 16 residues long. The CDR3: CAWSTGDIAYNSPLHF. The CDR3 DNA follows: TGTGCCTGGAGTACAGGGGATATCGCCTATAATTCACCCCTCCACTTT.

The rearrangement joins TRBV12-3 or TRBV12-4 to TRBJ1-1, with 7 bases identical to TRBD1. J gave up 4 bases and V 6 bases, and 5 bases lay outside the gene matches. This CDR3 contains 13 residues. The CDR3 bases are TGTGCCAGCAGGCCGACAGGGTCCACTGAAGCTTTCTTT. Its translation is CASRPTGSTEAFF.

Concerning this clone: A junction end diverges from the germline sequence, so it may reflect a read error. V is TRBV28 and J is TRBJ2-5; D unresolved. The germline gives CDR1 MDHEN, CDR2 SYDVKM. The CDR3 has 10 residues. The CDR3 region is CRTAQETQYF. CDR3 sequence (DNA): TGCCGCACAGCCCAAGAGACCCAGTACTTC.

The chain is built from TRBV6-5 and TRBJ1-1; D might be TRBD1 (5 bases). CDR1 and CDR2 from the germline V gene are MNHEY and SVGAGI. The CDR3 covers 11 residues. The V end lost 5 bases, the J end lost 5 bases, and 6 bases lay between the germline ends. CDR3 DNA: TGTGCCAGCAGTCGGGGGACTGAAGCTTTCTTT. Translation: CASSRGTEAFF.

This clone has a handful of counts. This chain uses TRBV30 with TRBJ2-3, with 9 bases matching TRBD2. CDR3 size: 15 residues. The ends lost 1 base at V and 2 bases at J; junction bases unmatched: 4. The germline V gene encodes CDR1 GTSNPN and CDR2 SVGIG (reference sequence). CDR3: CAWSAVAGATDTQYF. CDR3 DNA sequence: TGTGCCTGGAGTGCGGTAGCGGGGGCCACAGATACGCAGTATTTT.

The chain combines TRBV7-2 with TRBJ2-7; D might be TRBD2 (6 bases). Trimming cost V 1 base and J 0 bases, with 22 bases left between them. The CDR3 length is 19 residues. The V gene's germline CDR1 is SGHTA and CDR2 FQGNSA. The CDR3 loop is CASSLVPPGLPIGSYEQYF. CDR3 sequence (DNA): TGTGCCAGCAGCTTAGTGCCACCGGGACTCCCTATAGGCTCCTACGAGCAGTACTTC.

The genes are TRBV6-5 and TRBJ1-2, with a tentative D call TRBD1 (5 bases). From germline, CDR1 is MNHEY and CDR2 SVGAGI. The CDR3 has 15 residues. Between the trimmed V and J ends, which lost 6 bases and 0 bases, there was a span of 14 bases. CDR3 sequence (DNA): TGTGCCAGCAGGACCGACAGATCTTCTAACTATGGCTACACCTTC. Encoded protein: CASRTDRSSNYGYTF.

The DNA of the CDR3 is TGTGCCAGTACCCCGACAGGGCCGGGGCCCCAGCATTTT. Protein sequence: CASTPTGPGPQHF. The chain has TRBV19 and TRBJ1-5, with 7 bases that match TRBD1. The CDR3 is made up of 13 amino acids. Unmatched junction bases numbered 9, after V lost 7 bases and J lost 9 bases. The germline gives CDR1 LNHDA, CDR2 SQIVND (reference sequence).

The rearrangement joins TRBV5-4 to TRBJ1-2, with D unresolved. Germline CDR1 reads SGHNT; CDR2 reads YYREEE (reference sequence). The CDR3 contains 12 residues. V was pared by 4 bases and J by 4 bases, with 8 bases between. The CDR3 loop reads CASSRDAYGYTF. In DNA, the CDR3 is TGTGCCAGCAGCCGGGATGCCTATGGCTACACCTTC.

This clone was seen only a few times. The V and J genes are TRBV27 and TRBJ1-1, with TRBD1 matching over 10 bases. This CDR3 contains 16 residues. Germline lookup yields CDR1 MNHEY and CDR2 SMNVEV (reference sequence). Trimming took 5 bases from V and 2 from J; bases not matched to a gene: 8. The CDR3 protein is CASSLSGQGGNTEAFF. CDR3 nucleotides: TGTGCCAGCAGTCTTTCCGGACAGGGGGGAAACACTGAAGCTTTCTTT.

The chain carries TRBV5-1 and TRBJ1-1; D is possibly TRBD1 (5 bases). Germline V gives CDR1 SGHRS, CDR2 YFSETQ. Trimming pared 1 base from V and 1 base from J, leaving 11 bases between. The CDR3 is 15 amino acids. Here the CDR3 DNA reads TGCGCCAGCAGCTTGATCCCCGGACAGAACACTGAAGCTTTCTTT. Protein: CASSLIPGQNTEAFF.

V usage is TRBV7-8 and J usage is TRBJ1-1; 7 bases fit TRBD1. The CDR3 loop spans 16 amino acids. V lost 5 bases, J lost 4 bases, and 13 bases stayed unmatched. The germline V gene has CDR1 SGHVS and CDR2 FQNEAQ. CDR3 sequence reads: CASSRRPTGVSTEAFF. The CDR3 DNA is TGTGCCAGCAGCCGACGTCCTACAGGGGTAAGCACTGAAGCTTTCTTT.

This clone was observed a single time. The chain carries TRBV5-6 and TRBJ1-1; the match to TRBD1 covers 9 bases. Germline lookup yields CDR1 SGHDT and CDR2 YYEEEE. V dropped 3 bases and J dropped 4; count of bases not matched to a gene: 4. The CDR3 has 14 residues. The CDR3 coding sequence is TGTGCCAGCAGCTGGGACAGGGAAGGCACTGAAGCTTTCTTT. Translation gives CASSWDREGTEAFF.

This clone has ten or more counts. The V and J genes are TRBV7-2 and TRBJ1-2, with D maybe TRBD1 (5 bases). Germline CDR1 SGHTA, CDR2 FQGNSA. The CDR3 extends over 13 amino acids. Trimming removed 2 bases at V and 4 bases at J, with 8 bases between. In DNA form, the CDR3 reads TGTGCCAGCAGCTTACTGACAGCCTATGGCTACACCTTC. Its translation: CASSLLTAYGYTF.

This chain connects TRBV19 to TRBJ1-1, with 7 bases aligning to TRBD1. CDR3 length equals 17 residues. The V segment lost 0 bases and the J segment 6 bases; nucleotides outside the gene matches: 13. The germline V gene encodes CDR1 LNHDA and CDR2 SQIVND (reference sequence). The CDR3 sequence is CASSIDSFSARGAEAFF. The DNA for the CDR3 is TGTGCCAGTAGTATAGATTCTTTTTCGGCCAGGGGGGCTGAAGCTTTCTTT.

V and J are TRBV5-1 and TRBJ1-1; TRBD1 matches 9 bases. CDR3 length: 14 amino acids. V gave up 3 bases and J gave up 2 bases; unmatched junction bases: 2. CDR1 SGHRS and CDR2 YFSETQ come from the germline V gene. This chain's CDR3 is CASSWTGVNTEAFF. CDR3 in DNA: TGCGCCAGCAGCTGGACAGGGGTCAACACTGAAGCTTTCTTT. Using reference TRBV5-1 and TRBJ1-1 for the parts outside the CDR3, the full variable domain is KAGVTQTPRYLIKTRGQQVTLSCSPISGHRSVSWYQQTPGQGLQFLFEYFSETQRNKGNFPGRFSGRQFSNSRSEMNVSTLELGDSALYLCASSWTGVNTEAFFGQGTRLTVV.

The chain couples TRBV7-6 to TRBJ1-5; 7 bases fit TRBD1. CDR1 is SGHVS, CDR2 FNYEAQ, per germline. V lost 2 bases to trimming and J lost 5 bases; unmatched junction nucleotides: 6. There are 15 residues in the CDR3. The CDR3 spells CASSLYDREDQPQHF. CDR3 nucleotides: TGTGCCAGCAGCTTATATGACAGGGAGGATCAGCCCCAGCATTTT.

V and J are TRBV5-6 and TRBJ1-5; the D is unclear. The CDR3 consists of 14 residues. V was shortened by 4 bases and J by 5 bases, with 13 bases between the two germline ends. In germline, CDR1 is SGHDT, CDR2 YYEEEE. The DNA of the CDR3 is TGTGCCAGCAGCCGTGTAGGAGCCGATCAGCCCCAGCATTTT. Its translation is CASSRVGADQPQHF.

The chain recombines TRBV21-1 with TRBJ1-4. TRBV21-1 is given as a pseudogene. The CDR3 is made up of 16 amino acids. CDR3 nucleotide sequence: TGTGCCAGCAGCATACGGGACTCCCGCCTTAATGAAAAACTGTTTTTT. Its translation is CASSIRDSRLNEKLFF.